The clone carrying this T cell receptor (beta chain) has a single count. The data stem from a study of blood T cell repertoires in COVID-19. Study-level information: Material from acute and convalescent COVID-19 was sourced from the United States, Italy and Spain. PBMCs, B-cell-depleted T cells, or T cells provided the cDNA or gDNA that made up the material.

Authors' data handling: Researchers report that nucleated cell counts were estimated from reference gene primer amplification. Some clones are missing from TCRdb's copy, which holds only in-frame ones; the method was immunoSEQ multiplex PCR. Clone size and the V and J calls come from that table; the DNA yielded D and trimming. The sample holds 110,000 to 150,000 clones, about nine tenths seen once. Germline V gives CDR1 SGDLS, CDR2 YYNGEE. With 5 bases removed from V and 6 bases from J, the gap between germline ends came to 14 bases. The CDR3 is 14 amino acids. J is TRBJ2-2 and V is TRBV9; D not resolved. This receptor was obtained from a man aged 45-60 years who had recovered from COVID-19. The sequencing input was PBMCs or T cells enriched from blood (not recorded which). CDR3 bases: TGTGCCAGCAGAAAATCTCCCGGTCCCGGGGAGCTGTTTTTT. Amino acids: CASRKSPGPGELFF.